The rows below give T cell receptor beta chains drawn from one sample of a study of shared clonotypes between healthy human individuals. Sequenced by immunoSEQ multiplex PCR; TCRdb stores in-frame clones only, minus some. The sample carries about 2.4 million clones, 93% recorded once. The sample was naive CD4+ T cells from PBMCs. The source of these receptors is a man aged 18-30 years in good health. Some clones in this sample may be carry-over from other donors' samples. Each CDR3 is given with its conserved first and last residue. The D gene is left open where the match is weak. For some rows the clone size is stated as once, few or many, or as a class when expanded; others skip it.

CDR3 protein	CDR3 DNA	J gene	D gene	clone size	V gene
CSVVAVRTYEQYF	TGCAGCGTCGTTGCGGTCAGAACCTACGAGCAGTACTTC	TRBJ2-7	.	.	TRBV29-1
CAWSVLTAPGGYTF	TGTGCCTGGAGTGTACTAACAGCCCCGGGTGGCTACACCTTC	TRBJ1-2	.	few	TRBV30
CASSLPTGIFGEKLFF	TGTGCCAGCAGTTTGCCCACAGGCATCTTTGGTGAAAAACTGTTTTTT	TRBJ1-4	.	.	TRBV28
CASSERTPGGEKNEQYF	TGTGCCAGCAGTGAGAGAACCCCAGGGGGCGAAAAAAACGAGCAGTACTTC	TRBJ2-7	TRBD1	.	TRBV6-1
CASSLGDTQYF	TGTGCCAGCAGTTTAGGGGATACGCAGTATTTT	TRBJ2-3	.	.	TRBV6-5
CASRPPGQRNYGYTF	TGTGCCAGCAGACCCCCGGGACAGCGGAACTATGGCTACACCTTC	TRBJ1-2	TRBD1	.	TRBV6-5
CASKSSTDTQYF	TGTGCCAGCAAATCGAGCACAGATACGCAGTATTTT	TRBJ2-3	.	.	TRBV6-5
CASSQDFSTDTQYF	TGCGCCAGCAGCCAAGATTTCTCCACAGATACGCAGTATTTT	TRBJ2-3	.	.	TRBV4-3
CASSVGFGSEQETQYF	TGTGCCAGCAGCGTAGGTTTCGGGAGCGAGCAAGAGACCCAGTACTTC	TRBJ2-5	.	.	TRBV9
CATRAPEQGRSGANVLTF	TGTGCCACGAGAGCCCCAGAACAGGGGAGGTCTGGGGCCAACGTCCTGACTTTC	TRBJ2-6	.	.	TRBV7-8
CASSPSGANGYTF	TGTGCCAGCAGCCCTAGCGGGGCGAATGGCTACACCTTC	TRBJ1-2	.	.	TRBV7-9
CASSISTGNTEAFF	TGTGCCAGCAGCATATCAACAGGGAACACTGAAGCTTTCTTT	TRBJ1-1	.	few	TRBV7-9
CASSLVLAGPLYEQYF	TGTGCCAGCAGCTTAGTATTAGCGGGACCTCTCTACGAGCAGTACTTC	TRBJ2-7	TRBD2	.	TRBV7-8
CASSPPGLKAFF	TGTGCCAGCAGCCCCCCAGGGCTTAAAGCTTTCTTT	TRBJ1-1	.	.	TRBV6-5
CASSIVVRGYGYTF	TGTGCCAGTAGTATAGTGGTTAGGGGCTATGGCTACACCTTC	TRBJ1-2	.	.	TRBV19
CSVEKDPVYQETQYF	TGCAGCGTTGAAAAGGACCCCGTTTACCAAGAGACCCAGTACTTC	TRBJ2-5	.	.	TRBV29-1
CSVAAMNTEAFF	TGCAGCGTCGCAGCTATGAACACTGAAGCTTTCTTT	TRBJ1-1	.	few	TRBV29-1
CASSAGGQQKLFF	TGCGCCAGCAGCGCCGGGGGCCAGCAAAAACTGTTTTTT	TRBJ1-4	.	.	TRBV10-1
CASSLQRDHEQFF	TGTGCCAGCAGCCTACAGAGGGACCATGAGCAGTTCTTC	TRBJ2-1	.	.	TRBV9
CASSKPPGLSGNTIYF	TGTGCCAGCAGTAAACCCCCGGGCCTCTCTGGAAACACCATATATTTT	TRBJ1-3	.	.	TRBV28
CASSSDGTGNGYTF	TGTGCCAGCAGCTCCGACGGAACAGGCAATGGCTACACCTTC	TRBJ1-2	.	.	TRBV11-1
CASSSRGLGEETQYF	TGTGCCAGCAGCTCAAGGGGGTTGGGGGAAGAGACCCAGTACTTC	TRBJ2-5	.	.	TRBV11-2
CASSQTGLAVTLGEQFF	TGTGCCAGCAGCCAAACGGGACTAGCGGTTACATTGGGTGAGCAGTTCTTC	TRBJ2-1	TRBD2	.	TRBV7-2
CASSVRLAGARTDTQYF	TGTGCCAGCAGCGTCAGACTAGCGGGAGCCCGCACAGATACGCAGTATTTT	TRBJ2-3	TRBD2	.	TRBV7-8
CAIKPESRVDTQYF	TGTGCCATCAAACCAGAAAGTAGAGTGGATACGCAGTATTTT	TRBJ2-3	.	.	TRBV10-3
CASSLGAGGLTEAFF	TGTGCCAGCAGCTTAGGAGCAGGGGGCTTAACTGAAGCTTTCTTT	TRBJ1-1	TRBD1	.	TRBV7-9
CASVRGKPNTGELFF	TGTGCCAGCGTCCGTGGCAAACCGAACACCGGGGAGCTGTTTTTT	TRBJ2-2	.	.	TRBV28
CASSTFGASGTDTQYF	TGTGCCAGCAGTACCTTCGGGGCATCAGGCACAGATACGCAGTATTTT	TRBJ2-3	.	.	TRBV6-6
CASSSWGGQETQYF	TGTGCCAGCAGCTCCTGGGGGGGCCAAGAGACCCAGTACTTC	TRBJ2-5	TRBD2	.	TRBV7-2
CASTKTGGGNQPQHF	TGTGCCAGCACCAAAACAGGGGGAGGCAATCAGCCCCAGCATTTT	TRBJ1-5	TRBD1	.	TRBV28
CASSQVLASGMGMVRAKNIQYF	TGTGCCAGCAGCCAAGTTTTGGCTAGCGGGATGGGCATGGTAAGAGCCAAAAACATTCAGTACTTC	TRBJ2-4	TRBD2	.	TRBV4-2
CASRGEATDTQYF	TGCGCCAGCAGAGGGGAGGCTACAGATACGCAGTATTTT	TRBJ2-3	.	.	TRBV10-2
CAWSPRTVLAGSNEQFF	TGTGCCTGGAGCCCCCGTACGGTCCTAGCGGGAAGCAATGAGCAGTTCTTC	TRBJ2-1	TRBD2	.	TRBV30
CASSQGPAYGYTF	TGTGCCAGCAGCCAGGGTCCCGCTTATGGCTACACCTTC	TRBJ1-2	.	.	TRBV28
CASSLDSGGNSPLHF	TGTGCCAGCAGCTTGGATTCGGGGGGCAATTCACCCCTCCACTTT	TRBJ1-6	.	.	TRBV5-4
CASSGHREETQYF	TGTGCCAGCAGCGGACACAGGGAAGAGACCCAGTACTTC	TRBJ2-5	.	.	TRBV7-2
CAWGAASSYNEQFF	TGTGCCTGGGGGGCCGCCAGCTCCTACAATGAGCAGTTCTTC	TRBJ2-1	.	.	TRBV30
CASYGDFNQPQHF	TGTGCCAGCTACGGCGACTTCAATCAGCCCCAGCATTTT	TRBJ1-5	.	.	TRBV28
CASNPSGLANEKLFF	TGTGCCAGCAACCCATCAGGGCTGGCTAATGAAAAACTGTTTTTT	TRBJ1-4	.	.	TRBV6-5
CASSQGGAGGYTF	TGTGCCAGCAGCCAAGGAGGGGCGGGTGGCTACACCTTC	TRBJ1-2	.	.	TRBV14
CASSLKGGSPLHF	TGTGCCAGCAGTCTAAAGGGGGGATCACCCCTCCACTTT	TRBJ1-6	.	.	TRBV6-5
CASSFPTGSTDTQYF	TGTGCCAGCAGCTTTCCGACAGGGAGCACAGATACGCAGTATTTT	TRBJ2-3	TRBD1	.	TRBV7-2
CASSLMGQFYGYTF	TGTGCCAGCAGCTTAATGGGACAGTTCTATGGCTACACCTTC	TRBJ1-2	TRBD1	.	TRBV7-2
CASSPNTGGEKLFF	TGTGCCAGCAGCCCAAACACGGGAGGCGAAAAACTGTTTTTT	TRBJ1-4	.	.	TRBV7-8
CASSMGAATNEKLFF	TGTGCCAGTAGTATGGGGGCAGCGACTAATGAAAAACTGTTTTTT	TRBJ1-4	.	.	TRBV19
CASSYTATISYEQYF	TGTGCCAGCAGTTACACAGCAACCATTTCCTACGAGCAGTACTTC	TRBJ2-7	.	.	TRBV6-5
CASSPRLVGGEETQYF	TGTGCCAGCAGCCCCAGACTAGTGGGGGGGGAAGAGACCCAGTACTTC	TRBJ2-5	TRBD2	.	TRBV9
CASSTGTGGFKETQYF	TGTGCCAGCAGCACCGGGACAGGGGGCTTTAAAGAGACCCAGTACTTC	TRBJ2-5	TRBD1	.	TRBV5-6
CASSLIQGARNEQFF	TGTGCCAGCAGTTTGATACAGGGGGCGCGCAATGAGCAGTTCTTC	TRBJ2-1	TRBD1	.	TRBV6-4
CASSFDRWSYEQYF	TGTGCCAGCAGCTTCGACAGGTGGTCCTACGAGCAGTACTTC	TRBJ2-7	.	.	TRBV7-9
CASSPPGRGIEQYF	TGTGCCAGCTCACCACCGGGCAGGGGGATCGAGCAGTACTTC	TRBJ2-7	TRBD1	.	TRBV18
CASSLAGPAGYEQYF	TGTGCCAGCAGCCTTGCGGGGCCCGCCGGGTACGAGCAGTACTTC	TRBJ2-7	.	.	TRBV28